This T cell receptor beta chain was identified in a study of blood T cell repertoires in COVID-19. About the study: Samples taken during acute and convalescent COVID-19 were collected in the United States, Italy and Spain. Sources were T cells, B-cell-depleted T cells, or PBMCs; the material itself was cDNA or gDNA.

Original processing methods: Estimation of nucleated cell counts relied on the amplification of reference gene primers. Data came from immunoSEQ multiplex PCR; TCRdb stores just in-frame clones and leaves some out. V, J and clone size are taken as reported in that table, and D and trimming were inferred from the DNA itself. Of fewer than 150,000 clones listed, around 82% are singletons. The CDR3 has 16 residues. Germline CDR1 and CDR2: SGHRS and YFSETQ. V lost 0 bases and J lost 4, with 15 bases in between. The sequence was collected from a human donor in a cohort sampled during active COVID-19. This sequence joins TRBV5-1 and TRBJ2-3; tentatively, D is TRBD2 (6 bases). The sequencing input was peripheral blood. The CDR3 sequence: CASSLGRDAYPDTQYF. The CDR3 DNA sequence: TGCGCCAGCAGCTTGGGGCGGGACGCGTATCCAGATACGCAGTATTTT.